This entry lists 5 T cell receptor beta chains sequenced from one sample in a study of blood T cell repertoires in COVID-19. Using immunoSEQ multiplex PCR, the repertoire was profiled, and TCRdb retains in-frame clones only, with some absent. The sample yields about 260,000 clones, 86% seen once. The specimen sequenced was peripheral blood. Receptor source: a man aged 40-49 years who had recovered from COVID-19.

This rearrangement joins TRBV7-6 to TRBJ2-1; the D gene is possibly TRBD2 (5 bases). Trimming took 1 base from V and 2 from J, leaving 15 bases between them. This CDR3 is built from 17 residues. Germline V CDR1 and CDR2: SGHVS, FNYEAQ. Written as DNA, the CDR3 is TGTGCCAGCAGCTTAGTTCGGACTGCCCCCCCCTACAATGAGCAGTTCTTC. It encodes CASSLVRTAPPYNEQFF.

The chain recombines TRBV11-2 with TRBJ2-5, with 10 bases lining up with TRBD2. Per germline, CDR1 SGHAT and CDR2 FQNNGV. V shed 1 base and J 7 bases; nucleotides not matched to a gene: 9. This CDR3 contains 16 residues. As DNA, the CDR3 is TGTGCCAGCAGCTTAGTTCGAGCGGGGGGGAGATGGACCCAGTACTTC. This codes for CASSLVRAGGRWTQYF.

To note about this clone: The sample carries other DNA sequences with the same CDR3. The chain combines TRBV12-3 or TRBV12-4 with TRBJ2-1, with a weak D call TRBD2 (5 bases). CDR3 length: 12 amino acids. V was pared by 3 bases and J by 7 bases, with 7 bases between. Here the CDR3 reads CASSFGGNEQFF. The CDR3 bases are TGTGCCAGCAGTTTTGGAGGAAATGAGCAGTTCTTC.

The chain links TRBV6-5 to TRBJ2-7; the match to TRBD2 covers 10 bases. This CDR3 region has 14 residues. Per the germline V gene, CDR1 is MNHEY and CDR2 is SVGAGI. V lost 6 bases, J lost 2 bases, and 4 bases stayed unmatched. The CDR3 DNA reads as TGTGCCAGCAGGTTCGGACTAGCGGCCTACGAGCAGTACTTC. This translates into CASRFGLAAYEQYF.

The chain is built from TRBV9 and TRBJ1-1, with D tentatively TRBD1 (6 bases). The V gene lost 0 bases and the J gene lost 0 bases, with 9 bases spanning the gap. Germline V gene sequence: CDR1 SGDLS, CDR2 YYNGEE. The CDR3 runs to 15 residues. CDR3 in DNA: TGTGCCAGCAGCGTAGGGGGACACATGAACACTGAAGCTTTCTTT. Its translation: CASSVGGHMNTEAFF.